What follows describes a single T cell receptor (beta chain). The sample belongs to a study of blood T cell repertoires in COVID-19. Sequenced by immunoSEQ multiplex PCR; TCRdb stores in-frame clones only, minus some. This sample has some 100,000 clones; 80% to 90% occur once, and the top ten carry about 2.5%. This study enrolled people aged about 18 to 90 from about two dozen US geographic areas. Clinical history reported by participants formed the basis on which cohorts were assigned. The CDR3 has 15 residues. The germline V and J ends were trimmed by 2 bases and 1 base, with 11 bases remaining between them. The germline CDR1 and CDR2 sequences are LNHDA and SQIVND (reference sequence).

The receptor's source is a woman in her fifties or sixties who had recovered from COVID-19. The specimen sequenced was PBMCs or T cells enriched from blood (not recorded which). The V gene is TRBV19, the J gene TRBJ1-1; D is unclear. CDR3 nucleotide sequence: TGTGCCAGTAGTATATCATGGCAGAAGAACACTGAAGCTTTCTTT. This gives the protein CASSISWQKNTEAFF.